These 9 T cell receptor beta chains originate from one sample sequenced in a study of CD8 T cells in Susac syndrome. RNA totalling roughly 0.5 to 1 ug underwent reverse transcription with random hexamers. One entry per CDR3 protein, called by TCRdb with MiXCR from the immunoSEQ multiplex PCR reads. The repertoire holds 150,000 to 200,000 distinct CDR3 sequences, with around 94% as singletons. The sequenced material came from CD4+ T cells from PBMCs. The receptor set was obtained from a human donor in good health.

The V and J genes are TRBV6-6 and TRBJ1-5, with D uncertain. Germline CDR1 MNHNY, CDR2 SVGAGI (reference sequence). V was pared by 6 bases and J by 4 bases, with 7 bases between. CDR3 length: 12 residues. CDR3 sequence: CASSQWNQPQHF. CDR3 nucleotides: TGTGCCAGCAGCCAATGGAATCAGCCCCAGCATTTT.

V gene TRBV25-1 combines with J gene TRBJ2-5; TRBD1 might be the D (6 bases). Trimming shortened V by 5 bases and J by 4 bases, and 14 bases separated the two germline ends. Per germline, CDR1 MGHDK and CDR2 SYGVNS. The CDR3 consists of 14 residues. CDR3 in DNA: TGTGCCAGCAGTAGTCAGGGGCGGGCAGAGACCCAGTACTTC. Protein: CASSSQGRAETQYF.

The chain has TRBV29-1 and TRBJ1-4; D remains ambiguous. From germline, CDR1 is SQVTM and CDR2 ANQGSEA. CDR3 length: 12 residues. V was trimmed by 5 bases and J by 12 bases, leaving 16 bases between them. CDR3 loop: CSVNPARSELFF. The CDR3 DNA reads as TGCAGCGTTAACCCCGCTCGGAGTGAACTGTTTTTT. Supplemented by reference TRBV29-1 and TRBJ1-4, the full variable domain reads SAVISQKPSRDICQRGTSLTIQCQVDSQVTMMFWYRQQPGQSLTLIATANQGSEATYESGFVIDKFPISRPNLTFSTLTVSNMSPEDSSIYLCSVNPARSELFFGSGTQLSVL.

This chain connects TRBV12-3 or TRBV12-4 to TRBJ2-7, with 9 bases fitting TRBD2. The CDR3 is 14 amino acids. Unmatched junction bases numbered 4, after V lost 2 bases and J lost 5 bases. CDR3 in amino acids: CASSLSSGTHEQYF. In nucleotides, the CDR3 is TGTGCCAGCAGTTTATCTAGCGGGACCCACGAGCAGTACTTC.

This clonotype showed up just once. The CDR3 sequence is CASSLVLNQPQHF. As DNA, the CDR3 is TGTGCCAGCAGTTTGGTGCTGAATCAGCCCCAGCATTTT. The chain has TRBV12-3 or TRBV12-4 and TRBJ1-5; D is uncertain. The length of the CDR3 is 13 residues. V was clipped by 3 bases and J by 4 bases, with 7 bases between them.

V gene TRBV20-1 combines with J gene TRBJ2-7; no clear D gene. Germline V CDR1 and CDR2: DFQATT, SNEGSKA (reference sequence). Between the trimmed V and J ends, which lost 0 bases and 2 bases, there was a span of 8 bases. This CDR3 comprises 13 residues. The CDR3 nucleotides read TGCAGTGCTAGAGATGGGCTAGCCTACGAGCAGTACTTC. Amino acids: CSARDGLAYEQYF.

The rearrangement links TRBV20-1 to TRBJ2-5, with 9 bases identical to TRBD1. The V segment lost 6 bases and the J segment 5 bases; nucleotides outside the gene matches: 10. This CDR3 spans 14 amino acids. Germline V gene data show CDR1 as DFQATT and CDR2 as SNEGSKA (reference sequence). This CDR3 is CSAAPDRGRETQYF. In DNA, the CDR3 is TGCAGTGCAGCCCCGGACAGGGGCCGGGAGACCCAGTACTTC.

The chain employs TRBV7-9 and TRBJ2-7, with D tentatively TRBD1 or TRBD2 (5 bases each). The CDR3 covers 15 residues. CDR1 is SEHNR and CDR2 is FQNEAQ in the germline V gene (reference sequence). V dropped 8 bases and J dropped 2 bases, with 19 bases sitting between them. The CDR3 loop reads CASGTGPVAPYEQYF. CDR3 nucleotides: TGTGCCAGCGGCACGGGGCCCGTTGCCCCCTACGAGCAGTACTTC.

The chain links TRBV9 to TRBJ2-2; either TRBD1 or TRBD2 may supply D (5 bases each). CDR1 and CDR2 from the germline V gene are SGDLS and YYNGEE. This CDR3 is 16 amino acids long. Trimming removed 4 bases from V and 1 base from J, with 14 bases in between. The CDR3 is CASSLRDPRNTGELFF. CDR3 coding DNA: TGTGCCAGCAGCCTCCGGGACCCAAGGAACACCGGGGAGCTGTTTTTT.